A selection of T cell receptor beta chains follows, all from one sample in a study of tumor-infiltrating lymphocytes in localized non-small cell lung cancer. Profiled with immunoSEQ multiplex PCR; TCRdb holds only in-frame clones, not every one. The sample includes about 16,000 clones, 73% of them seen just once. Source material: lung tumor tissue. These receptors all come from a human donor with non-small cell lung cancer. The CDR3 runs from the conserved cysteine through the conserved F or W. Each record gives: J gene, V gene, CDR3 length, D gene, clone size, CDR3 protein, CDR3 DNA. A D gene is named only where the DNA matches it firmly. Where a row states a size, it is once, few, many or the class of an expanded clone; other rows omit it.

J: TRBJ2-3
V: TRBV5-1
length: 14
D: .
size: few
CDR3: CASSLEASPDTQYF
DNA: TGCGCCAGCAGCTTGGAGGCAAGCCCAGATACGCAGTATTTT

J: TRBJ2-2
V: TRBV30
length: 15
D: .
size: .
CDR3: CAWSVQVSYTGELFF
DNA: TGTGCCTGGAGTGTACAGGTCTCCTACACCGGGGAGCTGTTTTTT

J: TRBJ2-7
V: TRBV4-1
length: 15
D: .
size: .
CDR3: CASSQAPSAGGEQYF
DNA: TGCGCCAGCAGCCAAGCCCCTAGCGCCGGGGGCGAGCAGTACTTC

J: TRBJ2-5
V: TRBV19
length: 14
D: .
size: .
CDR3: CASSSAKGVETQYF
DNA: TGTGCCAGTAGTTCGGCGAAAGGGGTGGAGACCCAGTACTTC

J: TRBJ2-1
V: TRBV30
length: 15
D: .
size: .
CDR3: CAWSGGGLNHDEQFF
DNA: TGTGCCTGGAGTGGAGGGGGACTTAATCACGATGAGCAGTTCTTC

J: TRBJ1-2
V: TRBV5-6
length: 15
D: .
size: once
CDR3: CASSLYRGTNYGYTF
DNA: TGTGCCAGCAGCTTGTATCGAGGGACTAACTATGGCTACACCTTC

J: TRBJ2-3
V: TRBV7-3
length: 15
D: TRBD2
size: few
CDR3: CASSLMGTRSDTQYF
DNA: TGTGCCAGCAGCTTAATGGGGACTAGATCAGATACGCAGTATTTT

J: TRBJ2-1
V: TRBV4-1
length: 15
D: .
size: .
CDR3: CASSQVLGASYEQFF
DNA: TGCGCCAGCAGCCAAGTTTTGGGGGCCTCTTATGAGCAGTTCTTC

J: TRBJ2-7
V: TRBV7-9
length: 14
D: .
size: .
CDR3: CASSSQGVVYEQYF
DNA: TGTGCCAGCAGCTCACAGGGAGTAGTCTACGAGCAGTACTTC

J: TRBJ1-3
V: TRBV7-9
length: 14
D: .
size: few
CDR3: CASLAQTSGNTIYF
DNA: TGTGCCAGCCTAGCACAGACCTCTGGAAACACCATATATTTT

J: TRBJ1-2
V: TRBV29-1
length: 12
D: .
size: .
CDR3: CSVWAGEGGYTF
DNA: TGCAGCGTTTGGGCGGGAGAAGGAGGCTACACCTTC

J: TRBJ2-3
V: TRBV6-1
length: 14
D: TRBD1
size: once
CDR3: CASSGTGLKDTQYF
DNA: TGTGCCAGCAGTGGGACAGGCCTCAAGGATACGCAGTATTTT

J: TRBJ2-3
V: TRBV28
length: 15
D: .
size: .
CDR3: CASSPQGHSFDTQYF
DNA: TGTGCCAGCAGTCCGCAGGGGCATAGCTTTGATACGCAGTATTTT

J: TRBJ2-1
V: TRBV11-2
length: 12
D: .
size: .
CDR3: CASSLFANEQFF
DNA: TGTGCCAGCAGCTTATTCGCCAATGAGCAGTTCTTC

J: TRBJ2-7
V: TRBV27
length: 15
D: TRBD1
size: once
CDR3: CASRKAGTENYEQYF
DNA: TGTGCCAGCAGGAAAGCCGGGACAGAGAACTACGAGCAGTACTTC

J: TRBJ1-1
V: TRBV2
length: 16
D: TRBD1
size: .
CDR3: CASSGAPGQGRTEAFF
DNA: TGTGCCAGCAGTGGGGCCCCGGGACAGGGTAGGACTGAAGCTTTCTTT

J: TRBJ2-7
V: TRBV19
length: 16
D: TRBD1
size: .
CDR3: CASSIRAGQGHYEQYF
DNA: TGTGCCAGTAGTATTAGAGCGGGACAGGGCCACTACGAGCAGTACTTC

J: TRBJ2-1
V: TRBV15
length: 19
D: TRBD1
size: .
CDR3: CATSRDPTRTGKGYNEQFF
DNA: TGTGCCACCAGCAGAGATCCGACCCGGACAGGGAAGGGTTACAATGAGCAGTTCTTC

J: TRBJ1-1
V: TRBV27
length: 14
D: .
size: .
CDR3: CASSSTPTRSEAFF
DNA: TGTGCCAGCAGTTCAACACCGACAAGGAGTGAAGCTTTCTTT

J: TRBJ1-4
V: TRBV6-1
length: 15
D: .
size: .
CDR3: CASRVRGGPNEKLFF
DNA: TGTGCCAGCAGGGTGAGAGGGGGGCCTAATGAAAAACTGTTTTTT

J: TRBJ2-5
V: TRBV7-9
length: 13
D: .
size: .
CDR3: CASSMTDQETQYF
DNA: TGTGCCAGCAGTATGACCGACCAAGAGACCCAGTACTTC

J: TRBJ2-2
V: TRBV4-1
length: 16
D: TRBD2
size: .
CDR3: CASSQVLSGGPGELFF
DNA: TGCGCCAGCAGCCAGGTTCTTAGCGGGGGGCCCGGGGAGCTGTTTTTT

J: TRBJ2-7
V: TRBV7-9
length: 13
D: .
size: few
CDR3: CASSLGAFYEQYF
DNA: TGTGCCAGCAGCTTAGGAGCGTTCTACGAGCAGTACTTC

J: TRBJ1-2
V: TRBV6-6
length: 13
D: .
size: .
CDR3: CASSYSQASGYTF
DNA: TGTGCCAGCAGTTACTCACAGGCCTCTGGCTACACCTTC

J: TRBJ2-3
V: TRBV7-6
length: 16
D: TRBD2
size: .
CDR3: CASSLGLAGGTDTQYF
DNA: TGTGCCAGCAGCTTGGGACTAGCGGGGGGAACAGATACGCAGTATTTT

J: TRBJ2-7
V: TRBV11-2
length: 15
D: .
size: .
CDR3: CASSLIPDNSYEQYF
DNA: TGTGCCAGCAGCTTAATCCCGGACAACTCCTACGAGCAGTACTTC

J: TRBJ2-1
V: TRBV7-3
length: 15
D: TRBD2
size: .
CDR3: CASSSGGGPYNEQFF
DNA: TGTGCCAGCAGCTCCGGGGGGGGACCTTACAATGAGCAGTTCTTC

J: TRBJ1-3
V: TRBV19
length: 15
D: TRBD1
size: .
CDR3: CASIQGSDSGNTIYF
DNA: TGTGCCAGTATACAGGGGTCGGACTCTGGAAACACCATATATTTT

J: TRBJ1-1
V: TRBV5-6
length: 17
D: TRBD1
size: .
CDR3: CASSLVVARQGFAEAFF
DNA: TGTGCCAGCAGCTTGGTTGTCGCCAGACAGGGGTTCGCTGAAGCTTTCTTT

J: TRBJ2-7
V: TRBV9
length: 16
D: TRBD2
size: .
CDR3: CASSAGGLAGVYEQYF
DNA: TGTGCCAGCAGCGCCGGGGGACTAGCGGGAGTCTACGAGCAGTACTTC

J: TRBJ1-3
V: TRBV13
length: 16
D: .
size: .
CDR3: CASSSRRSSSGNTIYF
DNA: TGTGCCAGCAGCTCGCGACGGAGTTCCTCTGGAAACACCATATATTTT

J: TRBJ1-4
V: TRBV5-4
length: 12
D: .
size: .
CDR3: CASRRGNEKLFF
DNA: TGTGCCAGCAGGAGGGGGAATGAAAAACTGTTTTTT

J: TRBJ2-7
V: TRBV4-1
length: 16
D: TRBD2
size: .
CDR3: CASSRGRASGGYEQYF
DNA: TGCGCCAGCAGCCGCGGGCGGGCTAGCGGGGGCTACGAGCAGTACTTC

J: TRBJ2-6
V: TRBV19
length: 12
D: .
size: .
CDR3: CASHSGANVLTF
DNA: TGTGCCTCCCACTCTGGGGCCAACGTCCTGACTTTC

J: TRBJ2-3
V: TRBV11-2
length: 16
D: TRBD2
size: .
CDR3: CASSSWTSGSGDTQYF
DNA: TGTGCCAGCAGCTCGTGGACTAGCGGGAGTGGGGATACGCAGTATTTT

J: TRBJ2-1
V: TRBV7-9
length: 16
D: TRBD1
size: .
CDR3: CASSPRGQGAYNEQFF
DNA: TGTGCCAGCAGCCCCAGGGGACAGGGAGCCTACAATGAGCAGTTCTTC

J: TRBJ2-7
V: TRBV27
length: 14
D: .
size: few
CDR3: CASSLQGGDYEQYF
DNA: TGTGCCAGCAGTTTACAAGGGGGAGACTACGAGCAGTACTTC

J: TRBJ1-1
V: TRBV19
length: 15
D: .
size: .
CDR3: CASSSNPIGGTEAFF
DNA: TGTGCCAGTAGTAGTAACCCTATAGGGGGCACTGAAGCTTTCTTT

J: TRBJ2-7
V: TRBV13
length: 14
D: TRBD1
size: .
CDR3: CASSAGTGALEQYF
DNA: TGTGCCAGCAGCGCCGGGACAGGGGCCCTCGAGCAGTACTTC

J: TRBJ2-2
V: TRBV4-2
length: 15
D: .
size: .
CDR3: CASSQVGLVTGELFF
DNA: TGTGCCAGCAGCCAAGTTGGGCTAGTCACCGGGGAGCTGTTTTTT

J: TRBJ2-4
V: TRBV5-1
length: 15
D: .
size: few
CDR3: CASTDHRSTKNIQYF
DNA: TGCGCCAGCACCGACCACAGGAGTACCAAAAACATTCAGTACTTC

J: TRBJ1-1
V: TRBV5-1
length: 16
D: TRBD1
size: .
CDR3: CASSLFPGQMNTEAFF
DNA: TGCGCCAGCAGCCTTTTCCCGGGACAGATGAACACTGAAGCTTTCTTT

J: TRBJ2-7
V: TRBV29-1
length: 13
D: TRBD2
size: .
CDR3: CSVVGSGSYEQYF
DNA: TGCAGCGTTGTTGGTAGCGGGAGCTACGAGCAGTACTTC

J: TRBJ2-7
V: TRBV27
length: 13
D: TRBD1
size: .
CDR3: CASSPGQVYEQYF
DNA: TGTGCCAGCAGTCCGGGACAGGTCTACGAGCAGTACTTC

J: TRBJ2-3
V: TRBV30
length: 12
D: .
size: .
CDR3: CAWSANSDTQYF
DNA: TGTGCCTGGAGCGCCAATTCAGATACGCAGTATTTT

J: TRBJ1-5
V: TRBV7-9
length: 13
D: .
size: .
CDR3: CASSLGQNQPQHF
DNA: TGTGCCAGCAGCCTCGGACAGAATCAGCCCCAGCATTTT

J: TRBJ1-2
V: TRBV4-2
length: 15
D: .
size: .
CDR3: CASSPPGTALYGYTF
DNA: TGTGCCAGCAGCCCCCCAGGAACCGCGCTCTATGGCTACACCTTC

J: TRBJ2-3
V: TRBV10-3
length: 15
D: TRBD2
size: .
CDR3: CAISESRGALDTQYF
DNA: TGTGCCATCAGTGAGTCGCGGGGGGCCTTAGATACGCAGTATTTT

J: TRBJ1-2
V: TRBV4-1
length: 15
D: TRBD1
size: .
CDR3: CASSQEADRPGGYTF
DNA: TGCGCCAGCAGCCAAGAGGCGGACAGGCCGGGGGGCTACACCTTC

J: TRBJ1-3
V: TRBV28
length: 16
D: .
size: .
CDR3: CASSLGGAGFGNTIYF
DNA: TGTGCCAGCAGTTTAGGTGGAGCGGGTTTCGGAAACACCATATATTTT

J: TRBJ1-3
V: TRBV6-1
length: 16
D: .
size: .
CDR3: CASSEAGSRVGNTIYF
DNA: TGTGCCAGCAGTGAAGCAGGAAGCAGGGTAGGAAACACCATATATTTT

J: TRBJ2-3
V: TRBV27
length: 12
D: .
size: .
CDR3: CASSPNGYTQYF
DNA: TGTGCCAGCAGTCCCAACGGGTATACGCAGTATTTT

J: TRBJ1-1
V: TRBV6-5
length: 14
D: .
size: .
CDR3: CASNPQGVNTEAFF
DNA: TGTGCCAGCAACCCACAGGGCGTAAACACTGAAGCTTTCTTT

J: TRBJ1-1
V: TRBV19
length: 13
D: .
size: few
CDR3: CASSNAGNTEAFF
DNA: TGTGCCAGTAGTAATGCAGGGAACACTGAAGCTTTCTTT

J: TRBJ2-3
V: TRBV10-3
length: 16
D: .
size: .
CDR3: CAISDGVGISTDTQYF
DNA: TGTGCCATCAGTGATGGAGTGGGAATAAGCACAGATACGCAGTATTTT

J: TRBJ2-3
V: TRBV19
length: 17
D: .
size: .
CDR3: CASSIGTGFSPSDTQYF
DNA: TGTGCCAGTAGTATCGGAACGGGATTTAGCCCTTCAGATACGCAGTATTTT

J: TRBJ1-2
V: TRBV28
length: 11
D: .
size: .
CDR3: CASRQNYGYTF
DNA: TGTGCCAGCAGACAGAACTATGGCTACACCTTC

J: TRBJ2-2
V: TRBV6-4
length: 14
D: .
size: .
CDR3: CASRLGVNTGELFF
DNA: TGTGCCAGCAGACTGGGCGTGAACACCGGGGAGCTGTTTTTT

J: TRBJ1-3
V: TRBV6-5
length: 16
D: TRBD1
size: .
CDR3: CASSSRYRGSGNTIYF
DNA: TGTGCCAGCAGTTCCCGATACAGGGGCTCTGGAAACACCATATATTTT